The text below deals with one T cell receptor (beta chain). Its antigen is still unknown. Sequenced by immunoSEQ multiplex PCR; TCRdb stores in-frame clones only, minus some. Counted here are 43,000 or so clones, around 70% occurring once; the ten biggest clones make up 6.5% to 7.5%. This record belongs to a study of vaccination effects on CD4 cells after COVID-19. The overall study: Antigen-specific CD4+ T cells were expanded with viral peptide pools in the ViraFEST assay before sequencing. Study-level results: Pronounced clonal contraction occurred in clones induced by infection and by vaccine late after vaccination. In healthy vaccinees, only 1 of 255 vaccine-induced clones cross-reacted with common cold coronaviruses.

CDR1 LNHDA and CDR2 SQIVND come from the germline V gene (reference sequence). V was clipped by 4 bases and J by 5 bases; unmatched bases: 6. The CDR3 contains 15 residues. Culturing for approximately 10 days preceded CD4+ T cell isolation. Every participant took two doses of the BNT162b2 or mRNA-1273 vaccine. The chain joins TRBV19 to TRBJ2-5, with TRBD2 matching 11 bases. The origin of this receptor is a human donor who received a COVID-19 vaccine. Sample: CD4+ T cells from PBMCs cultured without peptide, taken after COVID-19 vaccination. DNA of the CDR3: TGTGCCAGTAGTACCCCACTAGCGGGAGATGAGACCCAGTACTTC. As protein: CASSTPLAGDETQYF.